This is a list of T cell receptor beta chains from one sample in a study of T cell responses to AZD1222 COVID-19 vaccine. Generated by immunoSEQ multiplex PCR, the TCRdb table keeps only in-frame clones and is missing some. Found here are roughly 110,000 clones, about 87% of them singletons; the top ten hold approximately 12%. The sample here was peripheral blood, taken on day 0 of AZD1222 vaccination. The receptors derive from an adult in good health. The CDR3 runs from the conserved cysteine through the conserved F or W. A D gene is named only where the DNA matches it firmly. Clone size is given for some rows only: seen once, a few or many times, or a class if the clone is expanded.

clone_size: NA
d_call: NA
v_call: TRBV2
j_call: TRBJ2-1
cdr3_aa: CASSEGGPEQFF
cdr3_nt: TGTGCCAGCAGTGAAGGGGGTCCTGAGCAGTTCTTC

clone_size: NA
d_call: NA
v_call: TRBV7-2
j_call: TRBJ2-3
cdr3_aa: CASSRINTQYF
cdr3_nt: TGTGCCAGCAGCCGCATTAATACGCAGTATTTT

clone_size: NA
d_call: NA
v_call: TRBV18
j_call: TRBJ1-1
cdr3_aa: CASSPISLNTEAFF
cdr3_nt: TGTGCCAGCTCACCAATAAGCCTGAACACTGAAGCTTTCTTT

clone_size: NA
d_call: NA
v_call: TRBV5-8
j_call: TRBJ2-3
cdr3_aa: CASSLAFGLTDTQYF
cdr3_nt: TGTGCCAGCAGCTTGGCGTTCGGGCTCACAGATACGCAGTATTTT

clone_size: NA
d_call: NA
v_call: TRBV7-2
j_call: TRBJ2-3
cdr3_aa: CASSQQGDTQYF
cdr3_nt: TGTGCCAGCAGCCAACAGGGAGATACGCAGTATTTT

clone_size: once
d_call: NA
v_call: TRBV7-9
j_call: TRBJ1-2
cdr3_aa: CASSLAGVSGYGYTF
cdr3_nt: TGTGCCAGCAGCTTAGCGGGGGTTTCCGGCTATGGCTACACCTTC

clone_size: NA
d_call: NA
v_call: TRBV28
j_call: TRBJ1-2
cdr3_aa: CASSFTERGSYRGYTF
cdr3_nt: TGTGCCAGCAGTTTTACCGAGAGGGGAAGTTACCGTGGCTACACCTTC

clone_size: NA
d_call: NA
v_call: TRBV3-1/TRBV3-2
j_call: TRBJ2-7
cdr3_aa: CASSQDRRYEQYF
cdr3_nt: TGTGCCAGCAGCCAAGATCGTAGATACGAGCAGTACTTC

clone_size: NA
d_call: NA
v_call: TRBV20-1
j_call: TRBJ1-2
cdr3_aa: CSARGGGYTF
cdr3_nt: TGCAGTGCTAGAGGGGGCGGCTACACCTTC

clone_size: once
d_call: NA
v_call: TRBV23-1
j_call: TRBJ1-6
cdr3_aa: CASLYNSPLHF
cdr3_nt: TGCGCCAGCCTCTATAATTCACCCCTCCACTTT

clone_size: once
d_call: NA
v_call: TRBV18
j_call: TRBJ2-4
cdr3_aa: CASSPPAQNIQYF
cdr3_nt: TGTGCCAGCTCACCACCAGCTCAAAACATTCAGTACTTC

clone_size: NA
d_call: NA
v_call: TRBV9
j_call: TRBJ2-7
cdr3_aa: CASSPGVGVGYEQYF
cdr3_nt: TGTGCCAGCAGCCCGGGGGTGGGAGTTGGGTACGAGCAGTACTTC

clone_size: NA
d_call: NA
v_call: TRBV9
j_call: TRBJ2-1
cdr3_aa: CASSVGVLSYNEQFF
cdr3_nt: TGTGCCAGCAGCGTAGGCGTCCTCTCCTACAATGAGCAGTTCTTC

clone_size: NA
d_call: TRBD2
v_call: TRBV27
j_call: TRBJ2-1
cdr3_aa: CASSPLGGAGVFGEQFF
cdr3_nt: TGTGCCAGCAGTCCCCTCGGAGGAGCGGGAGTTTTCGGCGAGCAGTTCTTC

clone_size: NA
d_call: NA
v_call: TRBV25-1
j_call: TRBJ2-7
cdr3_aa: CASSGVSARGQYF
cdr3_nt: TGTGCCAGCAGTGGCGTCTCAGCGCGGGGGCAGTACTTC

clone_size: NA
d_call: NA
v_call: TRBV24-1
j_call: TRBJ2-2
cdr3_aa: CATSDLGRPDDRTGELFF
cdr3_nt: TGTGCCACCAGTGATTTGGGGAGACCCGACGATCGTACCGGGGAGCTGTTTTTT

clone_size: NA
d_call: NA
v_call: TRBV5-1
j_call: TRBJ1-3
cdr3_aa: CASSPTSSGNTIYF
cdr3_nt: TGCGCCAGCAGCCCTACAAGCTCTGGAAACACCATATATTTT

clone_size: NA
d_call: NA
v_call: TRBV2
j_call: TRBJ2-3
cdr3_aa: CASSERGDRSPSDTQYF
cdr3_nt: TGTGCCAGCAGTGAAAGGGGCGACAGGAGTCCCTCAGATACGCAGTATTTT